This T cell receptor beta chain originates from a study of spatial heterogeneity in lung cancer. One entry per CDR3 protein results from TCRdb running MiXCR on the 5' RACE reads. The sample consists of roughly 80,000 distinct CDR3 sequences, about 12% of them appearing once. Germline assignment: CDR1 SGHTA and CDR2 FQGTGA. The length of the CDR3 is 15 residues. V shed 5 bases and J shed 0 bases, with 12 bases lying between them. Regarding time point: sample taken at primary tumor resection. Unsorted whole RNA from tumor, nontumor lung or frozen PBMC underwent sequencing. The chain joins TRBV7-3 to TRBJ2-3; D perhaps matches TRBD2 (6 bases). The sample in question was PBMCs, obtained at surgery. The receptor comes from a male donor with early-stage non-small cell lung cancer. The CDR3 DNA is TGTGCCAGCAGCCCAGCACTAGCCAGCACAGATACGCAGTATTTT. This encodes CASSPALASTDTQYF.